This T cell receptor (beta chain) was retrieved from a study of blood T cell repertoires in COVID-19. Study overall: Samples taken during acute and convalescent COVID-19 were collected in the United States, Italy and Spain. PBMCs, B-cell-depleted T cells, or T cells were the source of the cDNA or gDNA that made up the material.

As handled by the study authors: Scientists estimated how many nucleated cells there were by amplifying reference gene primers. Sequenced by immunoSEQ multiplex PCR; TCRdb stores in-frame clones only, minus some. V and J calls and clone size are as listed in that table; D and trimming were resolved from the DNA. The sample records 80,000 or so clones, about 80% being singletons. As regards this clone: Its ends do not fully match the called genes, so a read error is possible.

The CDR3 covers 15 residues. Germline V gene data show CDR1 as SGHAT and CDR2 as FQNNGV. The sequencing sample was made of peripheral blood. The receptor was isolated from a woman aged 70-85 years with acute or convalescent COVID-19. This rearrangement joins TRBV11-2 to TRBJ2-1; 9 nucleotides align to TRBD1. The CDR3, as DNA: TGTGCCAGCAGCTTAGGGACAGGGGCCTACAGTGAGCAGTTCTTC. It is translated as CASSLGTGAYSEQFF.